The TCR beta chain described here comes from a study of siplizumab effects on memory and regulatory T cells. Overall study findings and caveats: There appeared to be greater diversity in naive T cells than in memory cells, and naive T cells seemed major contributors to the alloresponse.

Remarks on this clone: Its antigen remains unidentified.

This CDR3 has 15 residues. The V segment lost 3 bases and the J segment 2 bases; nucleotides outside the gene matches: 5. Germline V gene lookup returns CDR1 SGHRS and CDR2 YFSETQ. Some clones are missing from TCRdb's copy, which holds only in-frame ones; the method was immunoSEQ multiplex PCR. Here the sample spans 90,000 to 120,000 clones, about 93% being singletons. What was sequenced was Tregs sorted from blood. The clonotype comes from a human donor in good health. V usage is TRBV5-1 and J usage is TRBJ1-2; TRBD1 matches 9 bases. Here the CDR3 DNA reads TGCGCCAGCAGCTCTGGACAGGGGCAAAACTATGGCTACACCTTC. Translated, it gives CASSSGQGQNYGYTF.